Each of the 5 T cell receptor beta chains below was sequenced from the same sample in a study of OX40 agonist ivuxolimab in advanced cancers. Measured with immunoSEQ multiplex PCR; TCRdb has only the in-frame clones, and not every one. Of 60,000 to 90,000 clones detected, around 88% appear once; the ten largest clones hold roughly 0.76%. Sample: CD4+ or CD8+ T cells sorted from blood, taken in a trial of the OX40 agonist ivuxolimab. These receptors all come from an adult with an advanced solid tumor such as melanoma, head and neck, liver or kidney cancer.

This chain joins TRBV6-6 and TRBJ2-4; TRBD1 matches at 10 bases. After removal of 6 bases from V and 3 bases from J, the junction contained 5 bases not matched to a gene. This CDR3 contains 15 residues. CDR1 MNHNY and CDR2 SVGAGI come from the germline V gene (reference sequence). The CDR3 protein is CASSRTGGDKNIQYF. As DNA, the CDR3 is TGTGCCAGCAGCCGGACAGGGGGAGACAAAAACATTCAGTACTTC.

A single count supports this clone. This chain uses TRBV29-1 with TRBJ1-1; 7 nucleotides agree with TRBD1. Germline V gene data show CDR1 as SQVTM and CDR2 as ANQGSEA. The CDR3 has 14 amino acids. Trimming cost V 5 bases and J 3 bases; bases outside gene matches: 9. The CDR3 sequence: CSVRGQLGYTEAFF. The DNA of the CDR3 is TGCAGCGTTAGGGGGCAGCTAGGGTACACTGAAGCTTTCTTT.

The V gene is TRBV5-8, the J gene TRBJ2-7; 9 bases are a match to TRBD1. The CDR3 is 14 amino acids. The germline V gene has CDR1 SGHTS and CDR2 YDEGEE. V shed 4 bases, J shed 5 bases, and the junction held 7 bases outside the gene matches. The CDR3 DNA reads as TGTGCCAGCAGCAGTTACAGGGGGCGCAACGAGCAGTACTTC. Protein sequence: CASSSYRGRNEQYF.

V gene TRBV18 combines with J gene TRBJ1-2; D remains ambiguous. CDR3 size: 13 residues. The ends were cut back, 2 bases at V and 8 bases at J, with 12 bases in the middle. CDR1 is KGHSH, CDR2 LQKENI, per germline. The DNA of the CDR3 is TGTGCCAGCTCACCAGCTTCCGGGAACGGCTACACCTTC. Protein sequence: CASSPASGNGYTF. The variable domain in full, completed from reference TRBV18 and TRBJ1-2, reads NAGVMQNPRHLVRRRGQEARLRCSPMKGHSHVYWYRQLPEEGLKFMVYLQKENIIDESGMPKERFSAEFPKEGPSILRIQQVVRGDSAAYFCASSPASGNGYTFGSGTRLTVV.

The chain carries TRBV28 and TRBJ1-5; TRBD1 is a possible D gene (5 bases). With 7 bases removed from V and 0 bases from J, the gap between germline ends came to 13 bases. Germline V gene data show CDR1 as MDHEN and CDR2 as SYDVKM. This CDR3 region has 15 residues. CDR3 DNA sequence: TGTGCCAGCATTCGGGGCCGGAATAGCAATCAGCCCCAGCATTTT. It encodes CASIRGRNSNQPQHF.